The 4 T cell receptor beta chains below come from one sample, sequenced in a study of T cell repertoires in cytomegalovirus infection. TCRdb reprocessed the reads via MiXCR and lists one record per CDR3 protein. The sample has about 830,000 distinct CDR3 sequences; around a third are singletons. No antigen has been assigned to these receptors. The sequencing here drew on cultured CD8+ T cells from PBMCs, taken from culture after CMV antigen stimulation. These receptors were collected from a human donor in good health (CMV status not recorded). Some clones in this sample may be carry-over from other donors' samples.

The chain combines TRBV20-1 with TRBJ2-7, with a weak D call TRBD1 (6 bases). V lost 3 bases and J 3 bases, leaving 15 bases between the germline ends. Per the germline V gene, CDR1 is DFQATT and CDR2 is SNEGSKA (reference sequence). The CDR3 contains 14 residues. CDR3 nucleotides: TGCAGTGCTAGTCCCGGGACAAATCGCTACGAGCAGTACTTC. Protein sequence: CSASPGTNRYEQYF.

The rearrangement links TRBV7-6 to TRBJ2-7; weak D call: TRBD1 (6 bases). The CDR3 loop spans 12 amino acids. V gave up 5 bases and J gave up 5 bases, with 10 bases separating them. CDR1 is SGHVS, CDR2 FNYEAQ, per germline. CDR3 sequence (DNA): TGTGCCAGCAGCCCCAGGGACAACGAGCAGTACTTC. Its protein product is CASSPRDNEQYF.

The chain couples TRBV15 to TRBJ1-6, with D unclear. Germline CDR1 reads LNHNV; CDR2 reads YYDKDF (reference sequence). The CDR3 has 14 amino acids. The V end lost 1 base, the J end lost 5 bases, and 6 bases lay between the germline ends. CDR3 DNA sequence: TGTGCCACCAGCAGAGTTTCAGATAATTCACCCCTCCACTTT. This sequence encodes CATSRVSDNSPLHF.

The chain recombines TRBV10-3 with TRBJ2-1; 10 positions match TRBD2. The CDR3 length is 18 residues. V lost 0 bases to trimming and J lost 5 bases; unmatched junction nucleotides: 10. The V gene's germline CDR1 is ENHRY and CDR2 SYGVKD. CDR3 loop: CAISESWLAGDPNNEQFF. CDR3 bases: TGTGCCATCAGTGAGTCCTGGCTAGCGGGGGACCCGAACAATGAGCAGTTCTTC.